This is a list of T cell receptor beta chains from one sample in a study of shared clonotypes between healthy human individuals. Only in-frame clones appear in the TCRdb table, and some are missing; sequencing was by immunoSEQ multiplex PCR. The sample gives around 720,000 clones, around 73% of which show up once; roughly 2% is in the top ten. Sequences were obtained from memory CD4+ T cells sorted from blood. These receptors were taken from a young woman in good health. The CDR3 runs from the conserved cysteine through the conserved F or W.

CDR3aa	v_gene	j_gene
CASSSTGWAYEQYF	TRBV7-9	TRBJ2-7
CASSYQDGGYYGYTF	TRBV7-9	TRBJ1-2
CASSLDGDYNEQFF	TRBV7-9	TRBJ2-1
CASMERPYNEQFF	TRBV19	TRBJ2-1
CASSPGGTGINYGYTF	TRBV19	TRBJ1-2
CASSNRGRGAFF	TRBV28	TRBJ1-1
CASSLRDRLETQYF	TRBV7-9	TRBJ2-5
CASSLGRVNEKLFF	TRBV13	TRBJ1-4
CASSLSGREAFF	TRBV27	TRBJ1-1
CASSLDLTGELFF	TRBV5-1	TRBJ2-2
CASSSRTGGLTEAFF	TRBV5-1	TRBJ1-1